This T cell receptor (beta chain) originates from a study of CD8 T cells in Susac syndrome. The CDR3 length is 14 residues. With 3 bases removed from V and 9 bases from J, the gap between germline ends came to 14 bases. Points on this clonotype: Its matching antigen is unknown.

Overall study findings and caveats: A relatively small number of individuals underwent TCR sequencing and HLA analysis.

Reverse transcription of roughly 0.5 to 1 ug RNA used random hexamers. Using its own MiXCR run on the immunoSEQ multiplex PCR reads, TCRdb lists one record per CDR3 protein. This repertoire shows around 180,000 distinct CDR3 sequences, approximately 96% found once; its top ten account for under 0.095%. V is TRBV12-3 or TRBV12-4 and J is TRBJ2-2; D possibly corresponds to TRBD1 (5 bases). Material: CD4+ T cells from PBMCs. The clonotype comes from a human donor with multiple sclerosis. The CDR3 sequence: CASSFWAGRRELFF. CDR3 bases: TGTGCCAGCAGTTTTTGGGCAGGGCGCCGGGAGCTGTTTTTT.